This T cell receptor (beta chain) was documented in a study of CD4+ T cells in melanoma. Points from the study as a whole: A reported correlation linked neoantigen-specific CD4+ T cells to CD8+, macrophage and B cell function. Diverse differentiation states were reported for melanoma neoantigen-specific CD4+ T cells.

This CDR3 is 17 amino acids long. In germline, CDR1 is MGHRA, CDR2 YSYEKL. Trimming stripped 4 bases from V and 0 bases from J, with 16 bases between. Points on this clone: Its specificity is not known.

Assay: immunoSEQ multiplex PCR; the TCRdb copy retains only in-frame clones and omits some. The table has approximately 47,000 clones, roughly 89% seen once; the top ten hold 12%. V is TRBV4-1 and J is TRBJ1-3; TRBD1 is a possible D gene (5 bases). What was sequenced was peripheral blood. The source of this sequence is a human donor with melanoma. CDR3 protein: CASSPPGAASSGNTIYF. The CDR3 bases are TGCGCCAGCAGCCCCCCCGGGGCTGCGAGCTCTGGAAACACCATATATTTT.